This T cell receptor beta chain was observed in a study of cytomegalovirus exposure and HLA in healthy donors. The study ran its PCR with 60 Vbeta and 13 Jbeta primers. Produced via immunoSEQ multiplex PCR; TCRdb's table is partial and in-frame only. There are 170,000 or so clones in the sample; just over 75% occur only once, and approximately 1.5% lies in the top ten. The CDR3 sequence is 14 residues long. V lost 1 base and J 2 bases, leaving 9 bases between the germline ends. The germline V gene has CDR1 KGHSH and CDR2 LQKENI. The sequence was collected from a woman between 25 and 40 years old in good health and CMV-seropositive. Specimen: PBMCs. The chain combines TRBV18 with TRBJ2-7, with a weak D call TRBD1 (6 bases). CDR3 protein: CASSPLEGAYEQYF. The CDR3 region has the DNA TGTGCCAGCTCACCACTAGAGGGGGCCTACGAGCAGTACTTC.